This T cell receptor beta chain comes out of a study of cytomegalovirus exposure and HLA in healthy donors. Details on this clone: Its cognate antigen is unknown.

Overall study findings and caveats: Rare TCR sequences dominated, though some public TCRs recurred in many donors. Per published reports, the classifier diagnosed cytomegalovirus status with high specificity and sensitivity.

Profiled with immunoSEQ multiplex PCR; TCRdb holds only in-frame clones, not every one. The sample has under 250,000 clones; 81% are singletons. CDR3 length: 16 amino acids. Germline V gene data show CDR1 as WNHNN and CDR2 as SYGVQD (reference sequence). V was clipped by 0 bases and J by 5 bases; unmatched bases: 1. The chain employs TRBV10-1 and TRBJ2-1; TRBD2 aligns across 13 bases. The sequence was obtained from a woman in her 30s in good health and CMV-seronegative. The sample comprised PBMCs. The CDR3 protein is CASSESTSGGNNEQFF. The CDR3 region has the DNA TGCGCCAGCAGTGAGTCGACTAGCGGGGGGAACAATGAGCAGTTCTTC.